What follows are 7 T cell receptor beta chains derived from one specimen sequenced in a study of blood T cells in healthy people across ages. For the second PCR, which ran for roughly 6 to 12 cycles, a sample-barcoded 5' primer and a J-beta primer mix were used. TCRdb processed the 5' RACE reads anew with MiXCR; each CDR3 protein has one entry. In the table there are some 1.1 million distinct CDR3 sequences, under 40% of which are singletons. The sequencing input was blood. The origin of the receptors is a young man in good health.

This clonotype was observed a few times. The rearrangement joins TRBV6-6 to TRBJ1-2, with 7 positions matching TRBD1. Trimming at V came to 6 bases and at J to 7 bases, leaving 11 bases not matched to a gene. The CDR3 sequence is 14 residues long. Germline-derived CDR1 and CDR2 are MNHNY and SVGAGI (reference sequence). CDR3 nucleotides: TGTGCCAGCAGATCCGTGGACAGGATACTTGGCTACACCTTC. Translation gives CASRSVDRILGYTF.

This clonotype appeared a few times. V usage is TRBV9 and J usage is TRBJ2-1, with D uncertain. Trimming took 4 bases from V and 3 from J, leaving 17 bases between them. Germline values: CDR1 SGDLS, CDR2 YYNGEE. The CDR3 is made up of 16 amino acids. The CDR3 spells CASSPSAAWSYNEQFF. The CDR3 coding sequence is TGTGCCAGCAGCCCCTCGGCTGCATGGAGCTACAATGAGCAGTTCTTC.

V is TRBV7-9 and J is TRBJ1-2; D is perhaps TRBD1 (6 bases). The V end was cut by 4 bases, the J end by 3 bases, with 15 bases between. CDR1 SEHNR and CDR2 FQNEAQ come from the germline V gene (reference sequence). The length of the CDR3 is 15 residues. CDR3 in amino acids: CASSSLGGPDYGYTF. In DNA form, the CDR3 reads TGTGCCAGCAGCTCCTTGGGGGGGCCTGACTATGGCTACACCTTC.

This clonotype appeared a few times. V gene TRBV20-1 combines with J gene TRBJ2-7, with a weak D call TRBD2 (5 bases). V was shortened by 0 bases and J by 4 bases, with 13 bases between the two germline ends. The germline V gene has CDR1 DFQATT and CDR2 SNEGSKA (reference sequence). The CDR3 consists of 14 residues. Written as DNA, the CDR3 is TGCAGTGCTAGAGAGGGCGGGTCGACATACGAGCAGTACTTC. This gives the protein CSAREGGSTYEQYF.

Details on this clonotype: A single base separates this from a much larger clone, so it may be a read error. V gene TRBV5-1 combines with J gene TRBJ1-5; D is unclear. The germline gives CDR1 SGHRS, CDR2 YFSETQ. This CDR3 comprises 14 residues. V lost 3 bases and J lost 5, with 12 bases in between. The CDR3 sequence: CASSSVAGDQPQHF. CDR3 nucleotide sequence: TGCGCCAGCAGCTCGGTGGCGGGCGATCAGCCCCAGCATTTT.

This clonotype was seen only a few times. V is TRBV20-1 and J is TRBJ1-4; D is possibly TRBD1 (5 bases). This CDR3 has 14 amino acids. V dropped 1 base and J dropped 8 bases, with 14 bases sitting between them. Germline CDR1 and CDR2: DFQATT and SNEGSKA (reference sequence). The CDR3 DNA sequence: TGCAGTGCTAGAGTTAAGGGGCGAAGCGAAAAACTGTTTTTT. It is translated as CSARVKGRSEKLFF.

This clonotype appeared a single time. The chain couples TRBV25-1 to TRBJ1-5; TRBD1 matches at 12 bases. V lost 4 bases, J lost 6 bases, and 4 bases stayed unmatched. CDR3 size: 15 residues. From germline, CDR1 is MGHDK and CDR2 SYGVNS. The CDR3 DNA reads as TGTGCCAGCAGTGGCCGGGACAGGGGGCGTCAGCCCCAGCATTTT. It encodes CASSGRDRGRQPQHF.